This T cell receptor (beta chain) was documented in a study of T cells after posttransplantation cyclophosphamide. V was pared by 2 bases and J by 4 bases, with 8 bases between. The CDR3 covers 13 residues. The V gene's germline CDR1 is LGHNT and CDR2 FRNRAP. Findings of the study overall: Tissue-infiltrating T cells from skin or gut overlapped little with blood T cells.

Concerning this clone itself: No antigen is known for it.

This table comes from immunoSEQ multiplex PCR, and its TCRdb copy is limited to in-frame clones, with some not included. The sample yields 650 to 850 clones, around 80% seen once. Busulfan-fludarabine conditioning, marrow transplant, and cyclophosphamide on days +3 and +4 were administered. The chain combines TRBV12-5 with TRBJ2-5; D uncertain. The sequences come from CD4+ T cells sorted from blood, collected after an allogeneic stem cell transplant with post-transplant cyclophosphamide. The TCR sequence derives from a female patient in her 30s who received an allogeneic stem cell transplant from a related donor, was CMV-positive, and had no GVHD. T cells may partly derive from the graft donor. The CDR3 reads CASGLPPSETQYF. The CDR3 region has the DNA TGTGCTAGTGGTTTGCCCCCTTCAGAGACCCAGTACTTC.